A selection of T cell receptor beta chains follows, all from one sample in a study of blood T cell repertoires in COVID-19. Data came from immunoSEQ multiplex PCR; TCRdb stores just in-frame clones and leaves some out. The sample includes about 290,000 clones, nearly 90% seen only once; the top ten take around 10%. The sample taken for sequencing was peripheral blood. The receptors were sampled from a woman aged 25 to 39 with COVID-19, enrolled during active disease. Both conserved end residues are part of each CDR3. Fields, in order: V gene, clone size, J gene, D gene, CDR3 DNA, CDR3 protein. The D gene is left open where the match is weak. Only some rows state a clone size, as once, few, many or a class for expanded clones.

v_call: TRBV6-5; clone_size: NA; j_call: TRBJ1-1; d_call: TRBD1; cdr3_nt: TGTGCCAGCAGTTACTCAGGGGGCTTGGTGAACACTGAAGCTTTCTTT; cdr3_aa: CASSYSGGLVNTEAFF
v_call: TRBV5-1; clone_size: NA; j_call: TRBJ2-5; d_call: TRBD1; cdr3_nt: TGCGCCAGCAGCACGGGACAGACGGAGACCCAGTACTTC; cdr3_aa: CASSTGQTETQYF
v_call: TRBV28; clone_size: NA; j_call: TRBJ2-7; d_call: TRBD1; cdr3_nt: TGTGCCAGCAGTTCCTCCCGGCCTCTCGACAGGGGGTTCTTGCGCGAGCAGTACTTC; cdr3_aa: CASSSSRPLDRGFLREQYF
v_call: TRBV6-5; clone_size: NA; j_call: TRBJ1-1; d_call: NA; cdr3_nt: TGTGCCAGCAGTTATAGGGGGAACACTGAAGCTTTCTTT; cdr3_aa: CASSYRGNTEAFF
v_call: TRBV6-5; clone_size: NA; j_call: TRBJ1-2; d_call: NA; cdr3_nt: TGTGCCACCACGGGGACACCTAACTATGGCTACACCTTC; cdr3_aa: CATTGTPNYGYTF
v_call: TRBV5-5; clone_size: NA; j_call: TRBJ1-5; d_call: TRBD1; cdr3_nt: TGTGCCAGCAGCCTGGACAGGAAAGTCTCGTGGCCCCAGCATTTT; cdr3_aa: CASSLDRKVSWPQHF
v_call: TRBV5-6; clone_size: NA; j_call: TRBJ2-3; d_call: NA; cdr3_nt: TGTGCCAGCAGCTTGAATCAAGATACGCAGTATTTT; cdr3_aa: CASSLNQDTQYF
v_call: TRBV2; clone_size: once; j_call: TRBJ2-7; d_call: NA; cdr3_nt: TGTGCCAGCATCCTCTTTCAAACAGGTGATGAGCAGTACTTC; cdr3_aa: CASILFQTGDEQYF
v_call: TRBV19; clone_size: NA; j_call: TRBJ2-1; d_call: TRBD1; cdr3_nt: TGTGCCAGTAGTACCTTGACAGGGTATTACAATGAGCAGTTCTTC; cdr3_aa: CASSTLTGYYNEQFF
v_call: TRBV4-1; clone_size: NA; j_call: TRBJ1-2; d_call: NA; cdr3_nt: TGCGCCAGCAGCCAAGGAACTATGTATGGCTACACCTTC; cdr3_aa: CASSQGTMYGYTF
v_call: TRBV7-9; clone_size: NA; j_call: TRBJ2-7; d_call: TRBD1; cdr3_nt: TGTGCCAGCAGCTGGGGACAGGGGTTCTACGAGCAGTACTTC; cdr3_aa: CASSWGQGFYEQYF
v_call: TRBV9; clone_size: NA; j_call: TRBJ2-5; d_call: NA; cdr3_nt: TGTGCCAGCAGCGGGGAGAGAGAGACCCAGTACTTC; cdr3_aa: CASSGERETQYF
v_call: TRBV5-1; clone_size: NA; j_call: TRBJ2-1; d_call: NA; cdr3_nt: TGCGCCAGCAGCTTGGCCATACAGTCCTATGAGCAGTTCTTC; cdr3_aa: CASSLAIQSYEQFF
v_call: TRBV5-1; clone_size: NA; j_call: TRBJ2-3; d_call: NA; cdr3_nt: TGCGCCAGCAGCTTTGGCAGGGGAAGCACAGATACGCAGTATTTT; cdr3_aa: CASSFGRGSTDTQYF
v_call: TRBV19; clone_size: NA; j_call: TRBJ1-2; d_call: NA; cdr3_nt: TGTGCCAGTAGTATAGCGGGAGCCATTGGGGGCTACACCTTC; cdr3_aa: CASSIAGAIGGYTF
v_call: TRBV25-1; clone_size: NA; j_call: TRBJ2-6; d_call: TRBD1; cdr3_nt: TGTGCCAGCAGTGAATTCCGGGACAGGGGGCCTGGGGCCAACGTCCTGACTTTC; cdr3_aa: CASSEFRDRGPGANVLTF
v_call: TRBV5-1; clone_size: once; j_call: TRBJ1-3; d_call: NA; cdr3_nt: TGCGCCAGCAGCTTGGATCCGGGAAACACCATATATTTT; cdr3_aa: CASSLDPGNTIYF
v_call: TRBV19; clone_size: NA; j_call: TRBJ2-1; d_call: NA; cdr3_nt: TGTGCCAGTACCTACGACAGGAGCTCCTACAATGAGCAGTTCTTC; cdr3_aa: CASTYDRSSYNEQFF
v_call: TRBV2; clone_size: NA; j_call: TRBJ2-5; d_call: NA; cdr3_nt: TGTGCCAGCAGCCAGGTGTGGGAGACCCAGTACTTC; cdr3_aa: CASSQVWETQYF
v_call: TRBV3-1/TRBV3-2; clone_size: few; j_call: TRBJ2-7; d_call: TRBD2; cdr3_nt: TGTGCCAGCAGCCTTACGACTAGCGGGGATTCCTACGAGCAGTACTTC; cdr3_aa: CASSLTTSGDSYEQYF
v_call: TRBV30; clone_size: once; j_call: TRBJ2-2; d_call: NA; cdr3_nt: TGTGCTGAGAGGTACGGCGGGGAGCTGTTTTTT; cdr3_aa: CAERYGGELFF
v_call: TRBV19; clone_size: many; j_call: TRBJ2-5; d_call: TRBD2; cdr3_nt: TGTGCCAGTAGTGTCATGACTAGCGGGGGGAAAGAGACCCAGTACTTC; cdr3_aa: CASSVMTSGGKETQYF
v_call: TRBV5-1; clone_size: NA; j_call: TRBJ1-4; d_call: NA; cdr3_nt: TGCGCCAGCAGCCCCGGACAAGGGTTTGAAAAACTGTTTTTT; cdr3_aa: CASSPGQGFEKLFF
v_call: TRBV7-9; clone_size: NA; j_call: TRBJ1-1; d_call: NA; cdr3_nt: TGTGCCAGCAGCTTAGGGAGGGGATTGAACACTGAAGCTTTCTTT; cdr3_aa: CASSLGRGLNTEAFF
v_call: TRBV18; clone_size: once; j_call: TRBJ1-1; d_call: NA; cdr3_nt: TGTGCCAGCTCACCACCGGGACTGACCCAGAACACTGAAGCTTTCTTT; cdr3_aa: CASSPPGLTQNTEAFF
v_call: TRBV12-5; clone_size: NA; j_call: TRBJ1-4; d_call: TRBD1; cdr3_nt: TGTGCTAGTGGTTCGGGACAGGGTTTGGGAAAACTGTTTTTT; cdr3_aa: CASGSGQGLGKLFF
v_call: TRBV27; clone_size: NA; j_call: TRBJ2-5; d_call: TRBD2; cdr3_nt: TGTGCCAGCAGAAAAGCGGGGGGTAACCAAGAGACCCAGTACTTC; cdr3_aa: CASRKAGGNQETQYF
v_call: TRBV19; clone_size: NA; j_call: TRBJ1-4; d_call: NA; cdr3_nt: TGTGCCAGTAGTCGCGGGGGAACAAGAGAAAAACTGTTTTTT; cdr3_aa: CASSRGGTREKLFF
v_call: TRBV4-2; clone_size: NA; j_call: TRBJ2-3; d_call: TRBD2; cdr3_nt: TGTGCCAGCAGCCAGACTTCACCGGGACTACGCACAGATACGCAGTATTTT; cdr3_aa: CASSQTSPGLRTDTQYF
v_call: TRBV7-6; clone_size: once; j_call: TRBJ2-1; d_call: NA; cdr3_nt: TGTGCCAGCAGCTTAGCCACTAGCGAGCAGTTCTTC; cdr3_aa: CASSLATSEQFF
v_call: TRBV7-8; clone_size: NA; j_call: TRBJ2-5; d_call: TRBD1; cdr3_nt: TGTGCCAGCAAACGGTCCAGGGGGCAAGAGACCCAGTACTTC; cdr3_aa: CASKRSRGQETQYF
v_call: TRBV3-1/TRBV3-2; clone_size: NA; j_call: TRBJ1-1; d_call: NA; cdr3_nt: TGTGCCAGCAGCCAAGGTTATGGGGGGGCCACTGAAGCTTTCTTT; cdr3_aa: CASSQGYGGATEAFF
v_call: TRBV11-2; clone_size: NA; j_call: TRBJ2-5; d_call: TRBD2; cdr3_nt: TGTGCCAGCAGCTGGACTAGCGGGGGGGCGGTGGAGACCCAGTACTTC; cdr3_aa: CASSWTSGGAVETQYF
v_call: TRBV5-6; clone_size: few; j_call: TRBJ2-3; d_call: TRBD1; cdr3_nt: TGTGCCAGCAGCCCAACGACAGGGGAGGTAGATACGCAGTATTTT; cdr3_aa: CASSPTTGEVDTQYF
v_call: TRBV30; clone_size: NA; j_call: TRBJ1-5; d_call: NA; cdr3_nt: TGTGCCTGGAGTTCGGGGGGTAATCAGCCCCAGCATTTT; cdr3_aa: CAWSSGGNQPQHF
v_call: TRBV6-4; clone_size: NA; j_call: TRBJ2-7; d_call: TRBD1; cdr3_nt: TGTGCCAGCAGCGCCTCCGGGACAGGGGGCTACGAGCAGTACTTC; cdr3_aa: CASSASGTGGYEQYF
v_call: TRBV7-2; clone_size: few; j_call: TRBJ2-1; d_call: TRBD1; cdr3_nt: TGTGCCAGCAGCAAAGACAGGGGCTACGGTGAGCAGTTCTTC; cdr3_aa: CASSKDRGYGEQFF
v_call: TRBV7-9; clone_size: NA; j_call: TRBJ1-2; d_call: TRBD1; cdr3_nt: TGTGCCAGCTCGACTGGACAGGGTGGCTACACCTTC; cdr3_aa: CASSTGQGGYTF
v_call: TRBV11-2; clone_size: NA; j_call: TRBJ2-7; d_call: NA; cdr3_nt: TGTGCCAGCAGCTTAGCCCCGGGACTCTACTACGAGCAGTACTTC; cdr3_aa: CASSLAPGLYYEQYF
v_call: TRBV20-1; clone_size: NA; j_call: TRBJ2-7; d_call: NA; cdr3_nt: TGCAGTGCTACCCCTGATGTGAAACAGCACTTC; cdr3_aa: CSATPDVKQHF
v_call: TRBV7-9; clone_size: NA; j_call: TRBJ2-5; d_call: NA; cdr3_nt: TGTGCCAGCACCCGCCAAGAGACCCAGTACTTC; cdr3_aa: CASTRQETQYF
v_call: TRBV13; clone_size: NA; j_call: TRBJ1-1; d_call: NA; cdr3_nt: TGTGCCAGCAGCCACGTGGCAGGAAACACTGAAGCTTTCTTT; cdr3_aa: CASSHVAGNTEAFF
v_call: TRBV19; clone_size: NA; j_call: TRBJ2-2; d_call: NA; cdr3_nt: TGTGCCAGTAGTATGATGTTAAGTACAGCCAACACCGGGGAGCTGTTTTTT; cdr3_aa: CASSMMLSTANTGELFF
v_call: TRBV6-5; clone_size: NA; j_call: TRBJ1-4; d_call: NA; cdr3_nt: TGTGCCAGCAGTTCCCCCGAACTTAATGAAAAACTGTTTTTT; cdr3_aa: CASSSPELNEKLFF
v_call: TRBV7-9; clone_size: NA; j_call: TRBJ2-7; d_call: TRBD1; cdr3_nt: TGTGCCAGCAGACGGGACAGCTCTTACGAGCAGTACTTC; cdr3_aa: CASRRDSSYEQYF
v_call: TRBV6-5; clone_size: NA; j_call: TRBJ2-5; d_call: NA; cdr3_nt: TGTGCCAGCCAAGGGACTCTACCTCGGGAGACCCAGTACTTC; cdr3_aa: CASQGTLPRETQYF
v_call: TRBV27; clone_size: once; j_call: TRBJ1-2; d_call: TRBD1; cdr3_nt: TGTGCCAGCAGTTCCCGGGACAGGGTCTTAGAAGGCTACACCTTC; cdr3_aa: CASSSRDRVLEGYTF
v_call: TRBV10-2; clone_size: NA; j_call: TRBJ2-1; d_call: NA; cdr3_nt: TGCGCCAGCAGTGACCAATTCGGGACTGATGAGCAGTTCTTC; cdr3_aa: CASSDQFGTDEQFF
v_call: TRBV27; clone_size: NA; j_call: TRBJ2-3; d_call: NA; cdr3_nt: TGTGCCAGCAGAGTCGGGGGCGGGGGATGGGCAGATACGCAGTATTTT; cdr3_aa: CASRVGGGGWADTQYF
v_call: TRBV29-1; clone_size: NA; j_call: TRBJ1-1; d_call: NA; cdr3_nt: TGCAGCGTTGAGCTCACAGCGAACACTGAAGCTTTCTTT; cdr3_aa: CSVELTANTEAFF
v_call: TRBV30; clone_size: NA; j_call: TRBJ1-1; d_call: NA; cdr3_nt: TGTGCCTGGAGTCCCACTTCTGCAGGGGACGGGACTTTCTTT; cdr3_aa: CAWSPTSAGDGTFF
v_call: TRBV19; clone_size: once; j_call: TRBJ2-7; d_call: NA; cdr3_nt: TGTGCCAGTAGTATTACCCACAGCTACGAGCAGTACTTC; cdr3_aa: CASSITHSYEQYF
v_call: TRBV7-6; clone_size: NA; j_call: TRBJ2-3; d_call: TRBD2; cdr3_nt: TGTGCCAGCAGCCCGGGGCTAGCGGGGGGGATTTGGGATACGCAGTATTTT; cdr3_aa: CASSPGLAGGIWDTQYF
v_call: TRBV7-9; clone_size: NA; j_call: TRBJ2-5; d_call: NA; cdr3_nt: TGTGCCAGCAGCTTAGTGGTGGGGCTTCGGGAGACCCAGTACTTC; cdr3_aa: CASSLVVGLRETQYF
v_call: TRBV3-1/TRBV3-2; clone_size: NA; j_call: TRBJ1-5; d_call: NA; cdr3_nt: TGTGCCAGCAGCCATCGGTGGGGCAAGGATCAGCCCCAGCATTTT; cdr3_aa: CASSHRWGKDQPQHF
v_call: TRBV10-1; clone_size: few; j_call: TRBJ2-1; d_call: NA; cdr3_nt: TGCGCCAGCAGTGAGTCCACCGGGGGGCGAGAGCAGTTCTTC; cdr3_aa: CASSESTGGREQFF
v_call: TRBV15; clone_size: NA; j_call: TRBJ2-3; d_call: NA; cdr3_nt: TGTGCCACCAGCAGAGTGGGCGGAGGGGCAGATACGCAGTATTTT; cdr3_aa: CATSRVGGGADTQYF